What follows describes a single T cell receptor beta chain. This record comes from a study of glioma-infiltrating T cells after dendritic cell vaccination. Isocitrate dehydrogenase mutation was absent in all glioblastoma patients. Germline lookup yields CDR1 SGDLS and CDR2 YYNGEE. The CDR3 has 14 amino acids. The junction had 9 bases not matched to a gene; V was cut back by 3 bases and J by 6 bases. Produced via immunoSEQ multiplex PCR; TCRdb's table is partial and in-frame only. There are approximately 82,000 clones in the sample; approximately 90% occur only once, and about 3% lies in the top ten. This receptor was taken from a human donor with glioblastoma. This chain connects TRBV9 to TRBJ2-7, with 7 positions matching TRBD1. Sample: blood, taken before dendritic cell vaccination. CDR3: CASSANQGDGEQYF. Written as DNA, the CDR3 is TGTGCCAGCAGCGCTAATCAGGGGGATGGCGAGCAGTACTTC.